These 13 T cell receptor beta chains were sequenced from one sample in a study of shared clonotypes between healthy human individuals. Assay used: immunoSEQ multiplex PCR; TCRdb lists only in-frame clones, some missing. The top ten clones hold more than 0.1% of a sample with 2 million to 2.5 million clones, about 95% of them seen once. Source material: naive CD4+ T cells sorted from blood. The subset denotes: CD45RA+ positively selected. The receptors stem from a man between 18 and 29 years old in good health.

The chain combines TRBV19 with TRBJ2-7, with TRBD1 matching 12 bases. Per germline, CDR1 LNHDA and CDR2 SQIVND (reference sequence). Germline trimming cut 0 bases from V and 2 bases from J; bases unmatched to any gene: 2. CDR3 length: 16 residues. The CDR3 coding sequence is TGTGCCAGTAGTATAGATGGGACAGGGGGCGCCTACGAGCAGTACTTC. Its translation: CASSIDGTGGAYEQYF. The entire variable domain, with the rest obtained from reference TRBV19 and TRBJ2-7, is as follows: DGGITQSPKYLFRKEGQNVTLSCEQNLNHDAMYWYRQDPGQGLRLIYYSQIVNDFQKGDIAEGYSVSREKKESFPLTVTSAQKNPTAFYLCASSIDGTGGAYEQYFGPGTRLTVT.

Points on this clone: This may stem from a read error, because a much larger clone lies one nucleotide away. Other DNA sequences in this sample translate to the same CDR3. This chain joins TRBV6-1 and TRBJ2-7, with 8 bases identical to TRBD2. CDR1 MNHNS and CDR2 SASEGT come from the germline V gene. This CDR3 contains 15 residues. CDR3 residues: CASSGLARDPYEQYF. CDR3 nucleotide sequence: TGTGCTAGCAGTGGACTAGCAAGAGATCCCTACGAGCAGTACTTC.

The chain couples TRBV18 to TRBJ2-1, with D uncertain. Germline V gene data show CDR1 as KGHSH and CDR2 as LQKENI. The CDR3 loop spans 14 amino acids. V lost 3 bases, J lost 5 bases, and 11 bases lay in between. CDR3 bases: TGTGCCAGCTCACCGGGTGGCCAAAACAATGAGCAGTTCTTC. It translates to CASSPGGQNNEQFF.

The CDR3 loop is CASSERGDLMRKLFF. Written as DNA, the CDR3 is TGTGCCAGCAGTGAAAGGGGGGACCTAATGAGGAAACTGTTTTTT. The V and J genes are TRBV2 and TRBJ1-4; possible D gene TRBD1, 6 bases. Germline V lookup: CDR1 SNHLY, CDR2 FYNNEI. V was trimmed by 2 bases and J by 11 bases, leaving 18 bases between them. This CDR3 contains 15 residues.

This chain's CDR3 is CASILRQGKDTEAFF. CDR3 DNA: TGCGCCAGCATATTGCGACAGGGTAAGGACACTGAAGCTTTCTTT. The chain joins TRBV5-1 to TRBJ1-1, with 7 bases that match TRBD1. The germline V gene encodes CDR1 SGHRS and CDR2 YFSETQ. The CDR3 contains 15 residues. With V trimmed by 6 bases and J by 3 bases, 11 bases remained unmatched.

With respect to this clone: The sample holds other DNA sequences that translate to the same CDR3. V is TRBV7-9 and J is TRBJ1-1, with D tentatively TRBD1 (5 bases). The CDR3 is made up of 12 amino acids. V was cut by 5 bases and J by 8 bases, with 12 bases left in between. The germline gives CDR1 SEHNR, CDR2 FQNEAQ (reference sequence). In DNA form, the CDR3 reads TGTGCCAGCAGCCCGCTCGGGACCGAAGCTTTCTTT. Its translation: CASSPLGTEAFF.

The chain links TRBV28 to TRBJ1-2; D ambiguous. Germline V lookup: CDR1 MDHEN, CDR2 SYDVKM. Trimming took off 5 bases at V and 5 bases at J, with 9 bases between the two ends. This CDR3 has 12 residues. CDR3 residues: CASSQSGYGYTF. CDR3 bases: TGTGCCAGCAGTCAATCGGGATATGGCTACACCTTC.

This chain connects TRBV18 to TRBJ2-1, with 10 bases that match TRBD2. The V segment lost 1 base and the J segment 2 bases; nucleotides outside the gene matches: 5. The CDR3 has 17 amino acids. Germline V gene sequence: CDR1 KGHSH, CDR2 LQKENI. The DNA of the CDR3 is TGTGCCAGCTCACCACGCCTAGCGGGGGACACCTACAATGAGCAGTTCTTC. Amino acid sequence: CASSPRLAGDTYNEQFF.

About this clone itself: Compared with germline, one end of the junction differs, possibly owing to a read error. The chain couples TRBV30 to TRBJ1-6; no clear D. CDR1 and CDR2 from the germline V gene are GTSNPN and SVGIG (reference sequence). The CDR3 has 15 residues. In DNA, the CDR3 is TGTGCCTGGAGTGGGACGGGAACCTACAATTCACCCCTCCACTTT. The encoded protein is CAWSGTGTYNSPLHF.

In the case of this clone: One end of the junction fails to match germline, which may point to a read error. Other DNA sequences in the same sample also yield this CDR3. The chain is built from TRBV11-3 and TRBJ2-7; TRBD2 is a possible D gene (6 bases). CDR1 and CDR2 (germline): SGHNT, YENEEA. The CDR3 has 12 residues. The CDR3 DNA sequence: TGTGCCAGCAGCCTAGAAGCGGGTGAGCAGTACTTC. The encoded protein is CASSLEAGEQYF.

This clone has just one count. The chain employs TRBV2 and TRBJ2-7, with a tentative D call TRBD1 (6 bases). The CDR3 spans 14 residues. The V end lost 6 bases, the J end lost 3 bases, and 15 bases lay between the germline ends. Germline CDR1 and CDR2: SNHLY and FYNNEI. The CDR3 sequence: CASSDQGKGYEQYF. The CDR3 bases are TGTGCCAGCAGCGATCAGGGGAAGGGCTACGAGCAGTACTTC.

This chain uses TRBV5-4 with TRBJ1-1, with unresolved D. CDR3 length equals 13 residues. Per the germline V gene, CDR1 is SGHNT and CDR2 is YYREEE (reference sequence). V was shortened by 1 base and J by 4 bases, with 8 bases between the two germline ends. The CDR3 DNA sequence: TGTGCCAGCAGCTTGTGGGCTGGCACTGAAGCTTTCTTT. This gives the protein CASSLWAGTEAFF.

This rearrangement joins TRBV29-1 to TRBJ1-1; D possibly corresponds to TRBD1 (5 bases). V was shortened by 4 bases and J by 0 bases, with 12 bases between the two germline ends. CDR3 length equals 14 residues. The germline V gene encodes CDR1 SQVTM and CDR2 ANQGSEA. The CDR3 is CSVVRQTLNTEAFF. CDR3 DNA sequence: TGCAGCGTTGTCCGACAGACGTTGAACACTGAAGCTTTCTTT. The whole variable domain, filled in from reference TRBV29-1 and TRBJ1-1, reads SAVISQKPSRDICQRGTSLTIQCQVDSQVTMMFWYRQQPGQSLTLIATANQGSEATYESGFVIDKFPISRPNLTFSTLTVSNMSPEDSSIYLCSVVRQTLNTEAFFGQGTRLTVV.